This record looks at one T cell receptor (beta chain) sequence and its context. Clones were read by immunoSEQ multiplex PCR, and TCRdb kept only the in-frame ones, dropping some. The sample records around 70,000 clones, under 95% being singletons. This record comes from a study of T cell changes during pregnancy in multiple sclerosis. The sequencing used peripheral blood, collected in the third trimester of pregnancy. The clonotype originates from a female donor with multiple sclerosis, enrolled in a pregnancy study.

This chain's CDR3 is CASSFRMDNEQFF. As DNA, the CDR3 is TGTGCCAGCAGCTTTAGAATGGACAATGAGCAGTTCTTC. V and J are TRBV7-9 and TRBJ2-1; D is undetermined. V lost 3 bases and J 5 bases, leaving 8 bases between the germline ends. The CDR3 runs 13 residues. CDR1 SEHNR and CDR2 FQNEAQ come from the germline V gene (reference sequence).